Given below is one TCR beta chain in context. Other nucleotide sequences from this sample produce the same CDR3. Adults between about 18 and 89 years of age took part from about two dozen US areas. Clinical histories supplied by participants themselves formed the basis of cohort assignment. How the authors handled the data: Estimation of nucleated cell counts was performed using reference gene primer amplification. The assay was immunoSEQ multiplex PCR, and TCRdb's table has in-frame clones only and misses some. The D gene and trimming were derived from the DNA, and the V and J assignments and clone size from that table. The data hold more than 300,000 clones, with over 90% observed a single time. This sample is part of a study of blood T cell repertoires in COVID-19. Study context: PBMCs, B-cell-depleted T cells, or T cells provided the cDNA or gDNA that made up the material.

The CDR3 has 13 amino acids. The germline CDR1 and CDR2 sequences are MGHRA and YSYEKL. V lost 0 bases and J lost 11, with 13 bases in between. The sequencing sample was made of PBMCs or T cells enriched from blood (not recorded which). The chain recombines TRBV4-1 with TRBJ1-1; no definite D call. This receptor was identified in a woman aged 25 to 45 who had been exposed to COVID-19. In DNA, the CDR3 is TGCGCCAGCAGCCAAGATCCGAAGGGAGAGGCTTTCTTT. Amino acids: CASSQDPKGEAFF.